These T cell receptor beta chains were read from a single sample in a study of blood T cell repertoires in COVID-19. Assay: immunoSEQ multiplex PCR; the TCRdb copy retains only in-frame clones and omits some. The table shows tens of thousands of clones, with roughly four fifths occurring only once. The sequencing sample was made of peripheral blood. The receptors shown here come from a man between 65 and 85 years old with COVID-19, enrolled during active disease. CDR3s include the opening cysteine and the closing phenylalanine or tryptophan. A D gene is named only where the DNA matches it firmly. Clone size is shown for a subset of rows, as once, few, many or a class of expanded clone.

V gene: TRBV29-1; J gene: TRBJ1-5; D gene: TRBD1; clone size: NA; CDR3 DNA: TGCAGCGTTACGACAGGGGGCCCAACTCAGCCCCAGCATTTT; CDR3 protein: CSVTTGGPTQPQHF
V gene: TRBV5-4; J gene: TRBJ1-1; D gene: TRBD1; clone size: NA; CDR3 DNA: TGTGCCAGCAGCTTGAAGGGGGCGCGGGCTGAAGCTTTCTTT; CDR3 protein: CASSLKGARAEAFF
V gene: TRBV28; J gene: TRBJ2-3; D gene: TRBD2; clone size: NA; CDR3 DNA: TGTGCCAGCAGTTTCCATAGCGGGAGTGGCACAGATACGCAGTATTTT; CDR3 protein: CASSFHSGSGTDTQYF
V gene: TRBV27; J gene: TRBJ1-2; D gene: TRBD1; clone size: NA; CDR3 DNA: TGTGCCAGCAGCTCGGACAGGGGATATGGCTACACCTTC; CDR3 protein: CASSSDRGYGYTF
V gene: TRBV28; J gene: TRBJ2-7; D gene: TRBD2; clone size: NA; CDR3 DNA: TGTGCCAGCAGTTGGGTTAGCGGGAGCTACGAGCAGTACTTC; CDR3 protein: CASSWVSGSYEQYF
V gene: TRBV24-1; J gene: TRBJ2-2; D gene: NA; clone size: few; CDR3 DNA: TGTGCCACCAGTGATTTCCATTTGAACACCGGGGAGCTGTTTTTT; CDR3 protein: CATSDFHLNTGELFF
V gene: TRBV29-1; J gene: TRBJ2-1; D gene: TRBD2; clone size: NA; CDR3 DNA: TGCAGCGTTGAAGTCCCCATTAGCGGGAGGGAGGATGAGCAGTTCTTC; CDR3 protein: CSVEVPISGREDEQFF
V gene: TRBV28; J gene: TRBJ2-7; D gene: NA; clone size: NA; CDR3 DNA: TGTGCCAGCAGGTCCCAGGGTGGCGAGCAGTACTTC; CDR3 protein: CASRSQGGEQYF
V gene: TRBV20-1; J gene: TRBJ2-5; D gene: TRBD1; clone size: few; CDR3 DNA: TGCAGTGCTAGTTTTTTTGGGACAGGGCGTCGCGAGACCCAGTACTTC; CDR3 protein: CSASFFGTGRRETQYF
V gene: TRBV3-1/TRBV3-2; J gene: TRBJ2-7; D gene: TRBD2; clone size: NA; CDR3 DNA: TGTGCCAGCAGCCGAGCGGGAGAGAGGTCCTACGAGCAGTACTTC; CDR3 protein: CASSRAGERSYEQYF
V gene: TRBV11-2; J gene: TRBJ2-3; D gene: NA; clone size: once; CDR3 DNA: TGTGCCAGCAGCTACCACTATGAGGGAGGTACGCAGTATTTT; CDR3 protein: CASSYHYEGGTQYF
V gene: TRBV19; J gene: TRBJ2-3; D gene: NA; clone size: NA; CDR3 DNA: TGTGCCAGTAGTATAAGCGGCTCTTCAGATACGCAGTATTTT; CDR3 protein: CASSISGSSDTQYF
V gene: TRBV28; J gene: TRBJ2-3; D gene: NA; clone size: NA; CDR3 DNA: TGTGCCAGCTTGGAGAGCAACACAGATACGCAGTATTTT; CDR3 protein: CASLESNTDTQYF
V gene: TRBV11-2; J gene: TRBJ1-1; D gene: NA; clone size: NA; CDR3 DNA: TGTGCCAGCAGCTTAGGGTCCGGCAGGGTTACGGGTGAAGCTTTCTTT; CDR3 protein: CASSLGSGRVTGEAFF
V gene: TRBV4-2; J gene: TRBJ1-5; D gene: NA; clone size: NA; CDR3 DNA: TGTGCCAGCAGCCAAGATTGGCAGGGCGATAGCAATCAGCCCCAGCATTTT; CDR3 protein: CASSQDWQGDSNQPQHF
V gene: TRBV5-5; J gene: TRBJ2-3; D gene: NA; clone size: NA; CDR3 DNA: TGTGCCAGCAGCTTGGGGGGAGTTCGAACGGATACGCAGTATTTT; CDR3 protein: CASSLGGVRTDTQYF
V gene: TRBV18; J gene: TRBJ1-3; D gene: NA; clone size: few; CDR3 DNA: TGTGCCAGCTCGCAAACCGGGACACGGGGAAACACCATATATTTT; CDR3 protein: CASSQTGTRGNTIYF
V gene: TRBV5-1; J gene: TRBJ2-6; D gene: TRBD1; clone size: NA; CDR3 DNA: TGCGCCAGCAGCCGGGACAGGTCGCTCTCTGGGGCCAACGTCCTGACTTTC; CDR3 protein: CASSRDRSLSGANVLTF
V gene: TRBV2; J gene: TRBJ1-1; D gene: TRBD1; clone size: few; CDR3 DNA: TGTGCCAGCAGTTCCTCCCGGACAGGACTAACTGAAGCTTTCTTT; CDR3 protein: CASSSSRTGLTEAFF
V gene: TRBV4-2; J gene: TRBJ2-7; D gene: TRBD2; clone size: medium-sized; CDR3 DNA: TGTGCCAGCAGCCAAGATTGGGTAGCGGGAGTAGAGCAGTACTTC; CDR3 protein: CASSQDWVAGVEQYF
V gene: TRBV2; J gene: TRBJ1-6; D gene: NA; clone size: NA; CDR3 DNA: TGTGCCAGCAGTGCGGGGGACGGAAATTCACCCCTCCACTTT; CDR3 protein: CASSAGDGNSPLHF
V gene: TRBV7-3; J gene: TRBJ2-7; D gene: NA; clone size: NA; CDR3 DNA: TGTGCCAGCAGCTCTTCCCGGGGTCCCTACGAGCAGTACTTC; CDR3 protein: CASSSSRGPYEQYF
V gene: TRBV6-6; J gene: TRBJ1-1; D gene: NA; clone size: NA; CDR3 DNA: TGTGCCCCATGCCCCTCGAGGGTCACTGAAGCTTTCTTT; CDR3 protein: CAPCPSRVTEAFF
V gene: TRBV18; J gene: TRBJ2-1; D gene: NA; clone size: once; CDR3 DNA: TGTGCCAGCTCCTTGGGTAGGGGCTTGTACAATGAGCAGTTCTTC; CDR3 protein: CASSLGRGLYNEQFF
V gene: TRBV18; J gene: TRBJ1-4; D gene: NA; clone size: NA; CDR3 DNA: TGTGCCAGCTCACCTCGGGGCCGGACAGAGAATGAAAAACTGTTTTTT; CDR3 protein: CASSPRGRTENEKLFF
V gene: TRBV29-1; J gene: TRBJ2-7; D gene: NA; clone size: NA; CDR3 DNA: TGCAGCGTCGCGGGACTCAAAACCTACGAGCAGTACTTC; CDR3 protein: CSVAGLKTYEQYF
V gene: TRBV18; J gene: TRBJ2-1; D gene: NA; clone size: few; CDR3 DNA: TGTGCCAGCTCCCGAAACCCGACAGCCCCAGGGTGGGATGAGCAGTTCTTC; CDR3 protein: CASSRNPTAPGWDEQFF
V gene: TRBV7-9; J gene: TRBJ2-1; D gene: NA; clone size: NA; CDR3 DNA: TGTGCCAGCAGCTCCTGGGGAGCGGCGATCTCCTACAATGAGCAGTTCTTC; CDR3 protein: CASSSWGAAISYNEQFF
V gene: TRBV29-1; J gene: TRBJ1-2; D gene: NA; clone size: NA; CDR3 DNA: TGCAGCGCCGCGGGAGAGGAGGGCTACACCTTC; CDR3 protein: CSAAGEEGYTF
V gene: TRBV19; J gene: TRBJ2-7; D gene: TRBD1; clone size: NA; CDR3 DNA: TGTGCCAGTAGTATGTTCTTGCAGGGGGCGAGAGAGCAGTACTTC; CDR3 protein: CASSMFLQGAREQYF
V gene: TRBV7-3; J gene: TRBJ2-3; D gene: NA; clone size: once; CDR3 DNA: TGTGCCAGCAGCTCCAACACGCTGGCAGATACGCAGTATTTT; CDR3 protein: CASSSNTLADTQYF
V gene: TRBV6-2/TRBV6-3; J gene: TRBJ2-1; D gene: NA; clone size: NA; CDR3 DNA: TGTGCCAGCAGCCCGACAGTCTACAATGAGCAGTTCTTC; CDR3 protein: CASSPTVYNEQFF
V gene: TRBV27; J gene: TRBJ2-7; D gene: TRBD1; clone size: NA; CDR3 DNA: TGTGCCAGCAGATCTTCGACAGGGGGCACCTACGAGCAGTACTTC; CDR3 protein: CASRSSTGGTYEQYF
V gene: TRBV6-4; J gene: TRBJ1-1; D gene: TRBD1; clone size: NA; CDR3 DNA: TGTGCCAGCAGTGACTTCGCAGGGGGGACTGAAGCTTTCTTT; CDR3 protein: CASSDFAGGTEAFF
V gene: TRBV29-1; J gene: TRBJ1-5; D gene: NA; clone size: NA; CDR3 DNA: TGCAGCATCCTCAGCTCAGGGCACCAGCATTTT; CDR3 protein: CSILSSGHQHF
V gene: TRBV5-1; J gene: TRBJ1-6; D gene: NA; clone size: many; CDR3 DNA: TGCGCCAGCAGCTTGCAGTCGCCTGGGAGTAATTCACCCCTCCACTTT; CDR3 protein: CASSLQSPGSNSPLHF
V gene: TRBV5-5; J gene: TRBJ2-7; D gene: NA; clone size: few; CDR3 DNA: TGTGCCAGCAGTCAACAGAGAGACGAGCAGTACTTC; CDR3 protein: CASSQQRDEQYF
V gene: TRBV5-1; J gene: TRBJ1-3; D gene: NA; clone size: medium-sized; CDR3 DNA: TGCGCCAGCAGCTTGGCCGGGTACGGAAACACCATATATTTT; CDR3 protein: CASSLAGYGNTIYF
V gene: TRBV6-6; J gene: TRBJ1-2; D gene: TRBD1; clone size: once; CDR3 DNA: TGTGCCAGCAGTCAACGGACAGGGGGCGCGATCGGTGGCTACACCTTC; CDR3 protein: CASSQRTGGAIGGYTF
V gene: TRBV6-2/TRBV6-3; J gene: TRBJ2-1; D gene: TRBD2; clone size: NA; CDR3 DNA: TGTGCCAGCAGTTATCGACCTAGCGGGTTGGACTCCTCCTACAATGAGCAGTTCTTC; CDR3 protein: CASSYRPSGLDSSYNEQFF
V gene: TRBV9; J gene: TRBJ2-1; D gene: TRBD2; clone size: NA; CDR3 DNA: TGTGCCAGCAGCGTAGTAGGGGCGACAGCGGGGAGCTCCTACAATGAGCAGTTCTTC; CDR3 protein: CASSVVGATAGSSYNEQFF
V gene: TRBV10-3; J gene: TRBJ1-1; D gene: NA; clone size: NA; CDR3 DNA: TGTGCCATCAGGGGGACGGCCTCGGGGGGCACTGAAGCTTTCTTT; CDR3 protein: CAIRGTASGGTEAFF
V gene: TRBV11-2; J gene: TRBJ1-4; D gene: NA; clone size: NA; CDR3 DNA: TGTGCCAGCAGCTTACAGTTGACCGGGGAAAAACTGTTTTTT; CDR3 protein: CASSLQLTGEKLFF
V gene: TRBV30; J gene: TRBJ1-1; D gene: NA; clone size: many; CDR3 DNA: TGTGCCTGGAGTGTACCAGCAGGAGGGAACACTGAAGCTTTCTTT; CDR3 protein: CAWSVPAGGNTEAFF
V gene: TRBV7-8; J gene: TRBJ2-2; D gene: TRBD1; clone size: NA; CDR3 DNA: TGTGCCAGCAGCTGGGGGACAGGGATCATCGGGGAGCTGTTTTTT; CDR3 protein: CASSWGTGIIGELFF
V gene: TRBV6-5; J gene: TRBJ1-2; D gene: TRBD1; clone size: NA; CDR3 DNA: TGTGCCAGCCAGCGGACAGGTGGCTATGGCTACACCTTC; CDR3 protein: CASQRTGGYGYTF
V gene: TRBV21-1; J gene: TRBJ1-5; D gene: NA; clone size: NA; CDR3 DNA: TGTGCCAGCAGCAAAGAGGGTAAACAGGGGACCGATAGCAATCAGCCCCAGCATTTT; CDR3 protein: CASSKEGKQGTDSNQPQHF
V gene: TRBV3-1/TRBV3-2; J gene: TRBJ1-5; D gene: NA; clone size: NA; CDR3 DNA: TGTGCCAGCAGCCCTAATACAGGTAATCAGCCCCAGCATTTT; CDR3 protein: CASSPNTGNQPQHF
V gene: TRBV10-3; J gene: TRBJ1-1; D gene: NA; clone size: NA; CDR3 DNA: TGTGCCATCAGTGAGTCGAAACTAGGGGGCACTGAAGCTTTCTTT; CDR3 protein: CAISESKLGGTEAFF
V gene: TRBV18; J gene: TRBJ1-6; D gene: TRBD1; clone size: few; CDR3 DNA: TGTGCCAGCTCACTCGCCGGGACAGGTTATAATTCACCCCTCCACTTT; CDR3 protein: CASSLAGTGYNSPLHF
V gene: TRBV6-5; J gene: TRBJ2-5; D gene: NA; clone size: once; CDR3 DNA: TGTGCCAGCAGTTCCAAAGCGGGCTACCAAGAGACCCAGTACTTC; CDR3 protein: CASSSKAGYQETQYF
V gene: TRBV5-4; J gene: TRBJ1-2; D gene: NA; clone size: few; CDR3 DNA: TGTGCCAGCAGCTTGGTTCGGGACTATGGCTACACCTTC; CDR3 protein: CASSLVRDYGYTF
V gene: TRBV3-1/TRBV3-2; J gene: TRBJ2-3; D gene: TRBD1; clone size: NA; CDR3 DNA: TGTGCCAGCAGCCATCCCGGGACAGGGGGCGACGAGTATTTT; CDR3 protein: CASSHPGTGGDEYF
V gene: TRBV18; J gene: TRBJ1-3; D gene: TRBD1; clone size: NA; CDR3 DNA: TGTGCCAGCTCTCACGACAGGGCTGGAAACACCATATATTTT; CDR3 protein: CASSHDRAGNTIYF
V gene: TRBV6-2/TRBV6-3; J gene: TRBJ2-7; D gene: NA; clone size: few; CDR3 DNA: TGTGCCAGCAGTTCCCCTCGTGAGCAGTACTTC; CDR3 protein: CASSSPREQYF